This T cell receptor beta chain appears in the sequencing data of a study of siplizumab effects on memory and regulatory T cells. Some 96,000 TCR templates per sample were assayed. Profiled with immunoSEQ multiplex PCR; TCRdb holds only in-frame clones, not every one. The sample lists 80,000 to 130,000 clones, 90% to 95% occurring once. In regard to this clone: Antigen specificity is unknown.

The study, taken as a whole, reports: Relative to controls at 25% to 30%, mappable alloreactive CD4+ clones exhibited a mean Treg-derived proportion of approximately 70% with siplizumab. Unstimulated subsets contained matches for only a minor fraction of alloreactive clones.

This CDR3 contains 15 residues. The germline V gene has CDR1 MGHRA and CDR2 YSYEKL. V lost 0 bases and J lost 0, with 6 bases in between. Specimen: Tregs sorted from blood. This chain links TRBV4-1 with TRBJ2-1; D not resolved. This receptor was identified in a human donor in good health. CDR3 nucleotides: TGCGCCAGCAGCCAAGATTGGAGCTCCTACAATGAGCAGTTCTTC. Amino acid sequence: CASSQDWSSYNEQFF.